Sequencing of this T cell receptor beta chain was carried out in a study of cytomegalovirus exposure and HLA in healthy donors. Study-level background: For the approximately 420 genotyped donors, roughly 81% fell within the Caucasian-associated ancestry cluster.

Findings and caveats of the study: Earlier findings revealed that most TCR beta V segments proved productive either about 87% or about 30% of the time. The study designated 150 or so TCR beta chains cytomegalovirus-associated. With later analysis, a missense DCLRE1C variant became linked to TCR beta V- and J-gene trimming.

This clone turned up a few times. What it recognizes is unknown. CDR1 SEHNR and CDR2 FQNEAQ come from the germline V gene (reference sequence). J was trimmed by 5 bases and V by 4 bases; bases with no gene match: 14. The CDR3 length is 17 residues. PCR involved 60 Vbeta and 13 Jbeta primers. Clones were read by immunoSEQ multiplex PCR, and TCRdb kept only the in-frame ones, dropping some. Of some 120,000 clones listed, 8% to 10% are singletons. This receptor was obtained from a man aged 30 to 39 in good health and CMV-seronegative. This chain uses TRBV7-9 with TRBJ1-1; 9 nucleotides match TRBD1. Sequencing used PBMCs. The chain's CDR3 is CASSSAGQGYGGTEAFF. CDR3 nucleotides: TGTGCCAGCAGCTCTGCGGGACAGGGATACGGAGGGACTGAAGCTTTCTTT. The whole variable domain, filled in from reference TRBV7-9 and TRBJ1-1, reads DTGVSQNPRHKITKRGQNVTFRCDPISEHNRLYWYRQTLGQGPEFLTYFQNEAQLEKSRLLSDRFSAERPKGSFSTLEIQRTEQGDSAMYLCASSSAGQGYGGTEAFFGQGTRLTVV.